This T cell receptor beta chain was observed in a study of blood T cells in healthy people across ages. This clonotype showed up many times. The authors ran a second PCR of roughly 7 to 11 cycles using a sample-barcoded 5' primer and a J-beta primer mix. TCRdb used MiXCR to reprocess the 5' RACE reads, holding one entry per CDR3 protein. This table holds over a million distinct CDR3 sequences, 42% found once. The germline V gene encodes CDR1 MGHDK and CDR2 SYGVNS. This CDR3 region has 13 residues. Trimming took off 9 bases at V and 4 bases at J, with 15 bases between the two ends. The material sequenced was blood. The source is a woman between 18 and 30 years old in good health. The genes are TRBV25-1 and TRBJ2-5; TRBD2 might be the D (6 bases). The DNA of the CDR3 is TGTGCCAGTGGATGGGCGGGAAGAGAGACCCAGTACTTC. Protein product: CASGWAGRETQYF.